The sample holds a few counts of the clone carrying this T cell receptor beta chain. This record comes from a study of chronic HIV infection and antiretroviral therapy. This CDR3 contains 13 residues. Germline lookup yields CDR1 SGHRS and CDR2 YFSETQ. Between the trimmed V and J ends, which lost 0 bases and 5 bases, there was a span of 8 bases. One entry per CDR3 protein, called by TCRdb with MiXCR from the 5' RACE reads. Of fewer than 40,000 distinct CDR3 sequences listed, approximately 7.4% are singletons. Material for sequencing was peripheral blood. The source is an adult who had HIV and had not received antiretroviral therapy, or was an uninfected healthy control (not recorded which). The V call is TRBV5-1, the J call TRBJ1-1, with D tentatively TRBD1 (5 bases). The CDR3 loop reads CASSLGGETEAFF. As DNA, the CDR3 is TGCGCCAGCAGCTTGGGAGGGGAAACTGAAGCTTTCTTT.